These 29 T cell receptor beta chains came from one sample sequenced in a study of T cell changes during pregnancy in multiple sclerosis (dated by TCRdb to about 2019). Library prep was done by the immunoSEQ multiplex PCR assay. TCRdb retrieved this table from immuneACCESS and kept in-frame rearrangements only. Not all clones are present; in checked studies, unresolved V genes account for under half, and no reason is known for the remainder. The sample yields roughly 29,000 clones; about 89% were counted once. The ten largest account for less than 8.5% of the sample. The specimen was CD8+ T cells from peripheral blood mononuclear cells, collected before pregnancy. The source is a female donor with multiple sclerosis, enrolled in a pregnancy study.

The chain has TRBV19 and TRBJ2-7; TRBD1 aligns across 9 bases. J lost 5 bases, V lost 8 bases, and 13 bases had no gene match. This CDR3 has 15 amino acids. CDR1 LNHDA and CDR2 SQIVND come from the germline V gene (reference sequence). The CDR3 DNA is TGTGCCAGTGCCTACACCGGGACAGGGATCCACGAGCAGTACTTC. This codes for CASAYTGTGIHEQYF. The full variable domain, its missing parts supplied by reference TRBV19 and TRBJ2-7, is DGGITQSPKYLFRKEGQNVTLSCEQNLNHDAMYWYRQDPGQGLRLIYYSQIVNDFQKGDIAEGYSVSREKKESFPLTVTSAQKNPTAFYLCASAYTGTGIHEQYFGPGTRLTVT.

The chain joins TRBV29-1 to TRBJ2-5; D call uncertain. Germline assignment: CDR1 SQVTM and CDR2 ANQGSEA. The CDR3 runs 10 residues. Trimming stripped 3 bases from V and 4 bases from J, with 3 bases between. The CDR3 loop is CSVEAETQYF. CDR3 DNA: TGCAGCGTTGAGGCAGAGACCCAGTACTTC.

The rearrangement uses TRBV28 and TRBJ2-7; D uncertain. Trimming removed 4 bases at V and 2 bases at J, with 6 bases between. Germline CDR1 is MDHEN and CDR2 is SYDVKM. The CDR3 length is 12 residues. The CDR3 coding sequence is TGTGCCAGCAGTTATGGGCCCTACGAGCAGTACTTC. Translated: CASSYGPYEQYF.

This chain uses TRBV28 with TRBJ1-2; tentatively, D is TRBD1 (5 bases). This CDR3 spans 14 amino acids. Between the trimmed V and J ends, which lost 7 bases and 4 bases, there was a span of 16 bases. Per the germline V gene, CDR1 is MDHEN and CDR2 is SYDVKM. Here the CDR3 reads CASMRTGLIYGYTF. In DNA, the CDR3 is TGTGCCAGCATGAGAACGGGACTTATCTATGGCTACACCTTC.

The chain carries TRBV4-1 and TRBJ2-7; D ambiguous. This CDR3 spans 13 amino acids. V dropped 4 bases and J dropped 2 bases, with 9 bases sitting between them. Germline assignment: CDR1 MGHRA and CDR2 YSYEKL. Written as DNA, the CDR3 is TGCGCCAGCAGCCCTAGTTGGACCTACGAGCAGTACTTC. Translated: CASSPSWTYEQYF.

The rearrangement joins TRBV4-3 to TRBJ2-1, with 10 bases lining up with TRBD1. V lost 0 bases, J lost 6 bases, and 5 bases stayed unmatched. The CDR3 loop spans 16 amino acids. Germline V lookup: CDR1 LGHNA, CDR2 YSLEER. CDR3 region: CASSQEVWDRGNEQFF. The CDR3 DNA is TGCGCCAGCAGCCAAGAAGTCTGGGACAGGGGCAATGAGCAGTTCTTC.

V is TRBV1 and J is TRBJ2-7; TRBD1 was called by the table and not checked on the DNA. TRBV1 is tagged as a pseudogene. The CDR3 spans 15 residues. The CDR3 DNA reads as TGCACCAGCAGCCAAGATGCAAGGGGACACTACGAGCAGTACTTC. Its translation: CTSSQDARGHYEQYF.

The gene calls are TRBV4-1 and TRBJ1-2; D might be TRBD1 (6 bases). CDR3 length: 14 residues. V lost 1 base and J lost 4, with 10 bases in between. Germline V gene lookup returns CDR1 MGHRA and CDR2 YSYEKL. CDR3 sequence: CASSQVGQIYGYTF. The CDR3 region has the DNA TGCGCCAGCAGCCAAGTAGGACAGATCTATGGCTACACCTTC.

J is TRBJ2-5 and V is TRBV5-6; D is possibly TRBD1 (6 bases). The CDR3 covers 14 residues. With 1 base removed from V and 5 bases from J, the gap between germline ends came to 12 bases. Germline-derived CDR1 and CDR2 are SGHDT and YYEEEE. As DNA, the CDR3 is TGTGCCAGCAGCTTGAGACAGGATGGGGAGACCCAGTACTTC. Translated, it gives CASSLRQDGETQYF.

The rearrangement joins TRBV11-2 to TRBJ1-4; perhaps TRBD1 as D (5 bases). From germline, CDR1 is SGHAT and CDR2 FQNNGV. The CDR3 spans 15 residues. V was shortened by 0 bases and J by 8 bases, with 13 bases between the two germline ends. Written as DNA, the CDR3 is TGTGCCAGCAGCTTAGAGTCCAGGGTTTGGGAAAAACTGTTTTTT. Translated, it gives CASSLESRVWEKLFF.

The J gene is TRBJ2-3, the V gene TRBV2, with 11 nucleotides matching TRBD2. The CDR3 length is 19 residues. CDR1 is SNHLY, CDR2 FYNNEI, per germline. The junction had 16 bases not matched to a gene; V was cut back by 8 bases and J by 0 bases. DNA of the CDR3: TGTGCCAGCCGAGTGACCTTAGCGGGGGGGATTTCTAGCACAGATACGCAGTATTTT. It yields the protein CASRVTLAGGISSTDTQYF.

The chain uses TRBV7-6 and TRBJ2-2; a possible D gene is TRBD2 (5 bases). CDR1 SGHVS and CDR2 FNYEAQ come from the germline V gene. The CDR3 is made up of 14 amino acids. V shed 3 bases and J shed 9 bases, with 14 bases lying between them. CDR3 sequence: CASSLIATGRELFF. As DNA, the CDR3 is TGTGCCAGCAGCTTGATAGCGACGGGCCGGGAGCTGTTTTTT.

This chain links TRBV13 with TRBJ1-6; 9 nucleotides line up with TRBD1. V lost 5 bases, J lost 7 bases, and 6 bases stayed unmatched. This CDR3 contains 15 residues. Germline V gene sequence: CDR1 PRHDT, CDR2 FYEKMQ (reference sequence). Written as DNA, the CDR3 is TGTGCCAGCAGCAAATCCGGGACAGGGAATTCACCCCTCCACTTT. Protein product: CASSKSGTGNSPLHF.

The chain couples TRBV5-4 to TRBJ1-2; tentatively, D is TRBD1 (5 bases). The CDR3 is 12 residues long. The germline CDR1 and CDR2 sequences are SGHNT and YYREEE (reference sequence). V was trimmed by 2 bases and J by 8 bases, leaving 10 bases between them. Written as DNA, the CDR3 is TGTGCCAGCAGCTTTTCGGGGGGAGGCTACACCTTC. Protein product: CASSFSGGGYTF.

The chain couples TRBV6-1 to TRBJ2-3; 16 bases are shared with TRBD2. The CDR3 has 15 residues. Germline loops: CDR1 MNHNS, CDR2 SASEGT. The trim removed 3 bases at V and 15 bases at J, leaving 9 bases unmatched. The CDR3 DNA sequence: TGTGCCAGCAGTGAGGGGACTAGCGGGGGGGCCCTTCCCTATTTT. Its translation: CASSEGTSGGALPYF.

V gene TRBV27 combines with J gene TRBJ1-4; 10 bases fit TRBD1. There are 17 residues in the CDR3. Germline CDR1 is MNHEY and CDR2 is SMNVEV (reference sequence). J gave up 0 bases and V 5 bases, and 6 bases lay outside the gene matches. The CDR3 region is CASSPQDRGATNEKLFF. The DNA for the CDR3 is TGTGCCAGCAGTCCCCAGGACAGGGGGGCAACTAATGAAAAACTGTTTTTT.

This chain joins TRBV5-1 and TRBJ2-2; D remains unclear. The germline CDR1 and CDR2 sequences are SGHRS and YFSETQ. The length of the CDR3 is 15 residues. V was cut by 0 bases and J by 3 bases, with 9 bases left in between. The CDR3 DNA is TGCGCCAGCAGCTTGGGCCCCCGGGACACCGGGGAGCTGTTTTTT. It is translated as CASSLGPRDTGELFF.

This chain links TRBV28 with TRBJ2-5; 8 bases match TRBD1. The CDR3 spans 14 residues. V lost 7 bases, J lost 5 bases, and 9 bases stayed unmatched. Germline lookup yields CDR1 MDHEN and CDR2 SYDVKM. The CDR3 coding sequence is TGTGCCAGCACCGGACAGGGATGGGGGGAGACCCAGTACTTC. Amino acid sequence: CASTGQGWGETQYF.

V usage is TRBV15 and J usage is TRBJ1-5; TRBD1 is a possible D gene (5 bases). This CDR3 spans 15 amino acids. Deletions cut 4 bases from V and 6 bases from J, with 16 bases between. Germline V CDR1 and CDR2: LNHNV, YYDKDF (reference sequence). Here the CDR3 DNA reads TGTGCCACCAGCAAAGCCGGGGGGTCGGTTCAGCCCCAGCATTTT. Its protein product is CATSKAGGSVQPQHF.

This chain uses TRBV10-3 with TRBJ2-3, with TRBD1 identical over 10 bases. Per the germline V gene, CDR1 is ENHRY and CDR2 is SYGVKD. With V trimmed by 11 bases and J by 4 bases, 12 bases remained unmatched. The CDR3 length is 15 residues. As DNA, the CDR3 is TGTGCCGCCACCCTCGGACAGGGGGAGTCAGATACGCAGTATTTT. This translates into CAATLGQGESDTQYF.

V is TRBV6-6 and J is TRBJ1-1; D remains ambiguous. This CDR3 has 12 residues. Trimming removed 5 bases at V and 11 bases at J, with 15 bases between. The germline gives CDR1 MNHNY, CDR2 SVGAGI (reference sequence). The CDR3 coding sequence is TGTGCCAGCAGTCTCGGCCCTTCGGGGGCTTTCTTT. Residues: CASSLGPSGAFF.

This clone has only a few counts. This chain links TRBV28 with TRBJ2-6; the match to TRBD1 covers 7 bases. Losses at the gene ends were 3 bases for V and 9 bases for J; bases not matched to a gene: 8. Looked up from germline, CDR1 is MDHEN and CDR2 is SYDVKM. The CDR3 loop spans 15 amino acids. Written as DNA, the CDR3 is TGTGCCAGCAGTTTTCTATTCGGGACAGACAACGTCCTGACTTTC. Amino acids: CASSFLFGTDNVLTF.

CDR3 DNA sequence: TGTGCCTGGAGTCTCCGCCCGGGGAACGAGCAGTACTTC. Encoded protein: CAWSLRPGNEQYF. V gene TRBV30 combines with J gene TRBJ2-7; D possibly corresponds to TRBD2 (5 bases). In germline, CDR1 is GTSNPN, CDR2 SVGIG (reference sequence). V shed 2 bases and J shed 5 bases, with 13 bases lying between them. The CDR3 covers 13 residues.

The chain carries TRBV27 and TRBJ1-6, with no clear D. Germline CDR1 MNHEY, CDR2 SMNVEV (reference sequence). Deletions cut 6 bases from V and 4 bases from J, with 4 bases between. This CDR3 comprises 12 residues. CDR3 protein: CASSPYNSPLHF. DNA for the CDR3: TGTGCCAGCAGCCCGTATAATTCACCCCTCCACTTT.

The chain uses TRBV15 and TRBJ2-2; 8 bases fit TRBD2. Germline-derived CDR1 and CDR2 are LNHNV and YYDKDF (reference sequence). With V trimmed by 0 bases and J by 7 bases, 4 bases remained unmatched. This CDR3 has 15 amino acids. CDR3 residues: CATSRDRGGSGELFF. CDR3 nucleotide sequence: TGTGCCACCAGCAGAGATCGGGGGGGGAGCGGGGAGCTGTTTTTT. The entire variable domain, with the rest obtained from reference TRBV15 and TRBJ2-2, is as follows: DAMVIQNPRYQVTQFGKPVTLSCSQTLNHNVMYWYQQKSSQAPKLLFHYYDKDFNNEADTPDNFQSRRPNTSFCFLDIRSPGLGDTAMYLCATSRDRGGSGELFFGEGSRLTVL.

Remarks on this clone: At one end, the junction sequence differs from germline, possibly due to a read error. The chain is built from TRBV2 and TRBJ1-1, with D tentatively TRBD1 (5 bases). Germline values: CDR1 SNHLY, CDR2 FYNNEI. The CDR3 runs to 14 residues. CDR3 amino acids: CASSDPRQNPEAFF. The CDR3 DNA reads as TGTGCCAGCAGTGACCCCCGACAGAACCCTGAAGCTTTCTTT.

This chain links TRBV5-1 with TRBJ1-5; perhaps TRBD1 as D (6 bases). Germline V gene data show CDR1 as SGHRS and CDR2 as YFSETQ. V lost 0 bases and J lost 0, with 10 bases in between. The CDR3 consists of 16 residues. CDR3 DNA sequence: TGCGCCAGCAGCTTGGTGCAGGGACATAGCAATCAGCCCCAGCATTTT. Its translation is CASSLVQGHSNQPQHF.

The chain joins TRBV11-2 to TRBJ1-1; D not resolved. This CDR3 spans 12 amino acids. Germline V CDR1 and CDR2: SGHAT, FQNNGV. The V end was cut by 4 bases, the J end by 2 bases, with 5 bases between. CDR3 nucleotides: TGTGCCAGCAGCTCCACTAACACTGAAGCTTTCTTT. Translating gives CASSSTNTEAFF.

V gene TRBV7-9 combines with J gene TRBJ2-7, with 7 bases identical to TRBD2. CDR3 length: 16 amino acids. The V segment lost 5 bases and the J segment 5 bases; nucleotides outside the gene matches: 15. Germline V CDR1 and CDR2: SEHNR, FQNEAQ (reference sequence). The CDR3 DNA follows: TGTGCCAGCAGCAGGCGAATCCGGGAGGCAATGGACGAGCAGTACTTC. Translated, it gives CASSRRIREAMDEQYF.